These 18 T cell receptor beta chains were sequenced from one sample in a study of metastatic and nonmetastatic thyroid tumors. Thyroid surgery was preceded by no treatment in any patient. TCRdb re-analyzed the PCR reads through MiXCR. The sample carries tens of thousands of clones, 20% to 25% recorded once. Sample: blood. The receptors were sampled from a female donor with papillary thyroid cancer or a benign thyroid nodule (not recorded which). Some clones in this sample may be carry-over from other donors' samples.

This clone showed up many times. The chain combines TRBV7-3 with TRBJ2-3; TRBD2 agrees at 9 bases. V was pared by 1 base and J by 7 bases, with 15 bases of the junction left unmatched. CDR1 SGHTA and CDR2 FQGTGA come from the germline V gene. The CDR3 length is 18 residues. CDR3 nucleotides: TGTGCCAGCAGCTTAATGGGCGGGAGGGCCGGAGTTGTACATACGCAGTATTTT. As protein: CASSLMGGRAGVVHTQYF.

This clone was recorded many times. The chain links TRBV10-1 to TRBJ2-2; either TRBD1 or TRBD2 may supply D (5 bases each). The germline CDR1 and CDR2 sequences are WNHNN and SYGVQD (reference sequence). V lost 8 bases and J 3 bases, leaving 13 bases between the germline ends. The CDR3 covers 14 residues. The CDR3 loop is CASGRDLDTGELFF. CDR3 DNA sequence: TGCGCCAGCGGCCGGGACCTCGACACCGGGGAGCTGTTTTTT.

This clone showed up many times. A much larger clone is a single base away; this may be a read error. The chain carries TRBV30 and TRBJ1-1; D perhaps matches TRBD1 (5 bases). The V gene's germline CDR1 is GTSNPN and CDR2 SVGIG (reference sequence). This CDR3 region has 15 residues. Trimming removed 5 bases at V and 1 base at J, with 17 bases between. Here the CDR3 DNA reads TGTGCCTGGCGGGGGGGGACCTACGCGAACACTGAAGCTTTCTTT. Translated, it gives CAWRGGTYANTEAFF.

CDR3 nucleotide sequence: TGTGCCAGCATATACTTTACATTCGATGAGCAGTTCTTC. Amino acids: CASIYFTFDEQFF. The genes are TRBV7-9 and TRBJ2-1; D uncertain. This CDR3 is built from 13 residues. CDR1 SEHNR and CDR2 FQNEAQ come from the germline V gene (reference sequence). The V gene lost 7 bases and the J gene lost 8 bases, with 15 bases spanning the gap.

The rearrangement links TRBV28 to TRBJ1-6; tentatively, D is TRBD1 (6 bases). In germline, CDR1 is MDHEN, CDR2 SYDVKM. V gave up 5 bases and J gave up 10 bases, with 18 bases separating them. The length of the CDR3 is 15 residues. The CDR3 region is CASSPLNREPSPLHF. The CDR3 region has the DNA TGTGCCAGCAGTCCTCTTAACAGGGAACCGTCACCCCTCCACTTT.

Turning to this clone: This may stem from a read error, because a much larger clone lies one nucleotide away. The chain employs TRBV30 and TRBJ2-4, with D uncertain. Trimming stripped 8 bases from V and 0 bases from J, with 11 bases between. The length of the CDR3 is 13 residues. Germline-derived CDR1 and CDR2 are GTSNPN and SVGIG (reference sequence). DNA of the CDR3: TGTGCCCGCCGAAGATTAGCCAAAAACATTCAGTACTTC. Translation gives CARRRLAKNIQYF.

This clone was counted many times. The CDR3 DNA follows: TGTGCCAGTAGTCCGCGAACAGGGTATTCCACAGATACGCAGTATTTT. As protein: CASSPRTGYSTDTQYF. The chain has TRBV19 and TRBJ2-3; a possible D gene is TRBD1 (6 bases). V was trimmed by 5 bases and J by 2 bases, leaving 17 bases between them. Germline V gene data show CDR1 as LNHDA and CDR2 as SQIVND (reference sequence). CDR3 length equals 16 residues. The full variable domain, with the rest looked up from reference TRBV19 and TRBJ2-3, is DGGITQSPKYLFRKEGQNVTLSCEQNLNHDAMYWYRQDPGQGLRLIYYSQIVNDFQKGDIAEGYSVSREKKESFPLTVTSAQKNPTAFYLCASSPRTGYSTDTQYFGPGTRLTVL.

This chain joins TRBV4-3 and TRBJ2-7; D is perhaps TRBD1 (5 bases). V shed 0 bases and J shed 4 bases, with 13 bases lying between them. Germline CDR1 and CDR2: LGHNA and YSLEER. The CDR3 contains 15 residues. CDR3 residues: CASSQDAQAAYEQYF. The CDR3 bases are TGCGCCAGCAGCCAAGATGCACAGGCGGCTTACGAGCAGTACTTC.

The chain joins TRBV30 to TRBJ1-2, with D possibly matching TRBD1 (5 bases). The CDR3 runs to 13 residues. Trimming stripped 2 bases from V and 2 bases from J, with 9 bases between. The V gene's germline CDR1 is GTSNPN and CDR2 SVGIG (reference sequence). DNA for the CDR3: TGTGCCTGGAGTCCTGACAGCAACTATGGCTACACCTTC. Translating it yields CAWSPDSNYGYTF.

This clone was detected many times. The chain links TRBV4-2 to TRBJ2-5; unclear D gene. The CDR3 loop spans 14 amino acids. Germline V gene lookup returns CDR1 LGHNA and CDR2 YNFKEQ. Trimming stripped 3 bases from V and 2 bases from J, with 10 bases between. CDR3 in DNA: TGTGCCAGCAGCCAGACACGGAGACAAGAGACCCAGTACTTC. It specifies CASSQTRRQETQYF.

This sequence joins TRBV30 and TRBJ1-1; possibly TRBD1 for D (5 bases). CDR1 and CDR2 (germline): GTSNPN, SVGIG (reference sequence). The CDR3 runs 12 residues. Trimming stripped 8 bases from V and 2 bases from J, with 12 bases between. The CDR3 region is CATARDNTEAFF. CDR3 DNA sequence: TGTGCCACCGCAAGGGACAACACTGAAGCTTTCTTT.

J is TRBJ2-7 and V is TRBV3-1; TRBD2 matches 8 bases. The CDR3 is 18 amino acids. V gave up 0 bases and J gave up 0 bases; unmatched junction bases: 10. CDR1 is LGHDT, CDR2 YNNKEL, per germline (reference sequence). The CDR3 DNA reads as TGTGCCAGCAGCCAAGAAGGTTCCGGGACTAGATTCTCCTACGAGCAGTACTTC. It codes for CASSQEGSGTRFSYEQYF.

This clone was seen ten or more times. The CDR3 protein is CASSPETSGSTDTQYF. In DNA form, the CDR3 reads TGCGCCAGCAGCCCCGAGACTAGCGGCAGCACAGATACGCAGTATTTT. The V call is TRBV5-1, the J call TRBJ2-3, with 9 bases aligning to TRBD2. CDR1 and CDR2 from the germline V gene are SGHRS and YFSETQ. The CDR3 is made up of 16 amino acids. V lost 4 bases to trimming and J lost 0 bases; unmatched junction nucleotides: 6.

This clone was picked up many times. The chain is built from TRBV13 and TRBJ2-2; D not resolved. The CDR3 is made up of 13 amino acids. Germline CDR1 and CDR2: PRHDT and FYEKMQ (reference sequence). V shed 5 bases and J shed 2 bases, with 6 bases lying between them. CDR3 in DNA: TGTGCCAGCAGCCTCCGTAACACCGGGGAGCTGTTTTTT. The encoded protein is CASSLRNTGELFF. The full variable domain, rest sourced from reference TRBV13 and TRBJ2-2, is AAGVIQSPRHLIKEKRETATLKCYPIPRHDTVYWYQQGPGQDPQFLISFYEKMQSDKGSIPDRFSAQQFSDYHSELNMSSLELGDSALYFCASSLRNTGELFFGEGSRLTVL.

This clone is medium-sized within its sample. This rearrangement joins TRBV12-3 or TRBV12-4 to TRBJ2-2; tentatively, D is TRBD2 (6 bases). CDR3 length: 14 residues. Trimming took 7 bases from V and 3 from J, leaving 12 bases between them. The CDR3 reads CASTDGSYTGELFF. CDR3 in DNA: TGTGCCAGCACCGACGGGAGTTACACCGGGGAGCTGTTTTTT.

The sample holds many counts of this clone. CDR3 DNA: TGTGCCAGCAGTCGGGGAAGGATGGACACTGAAGCTTTCTTT. It is translated as CASSRGRMDTEAFF. V gene TRBV5-4 combines with J gene TRBJ1-1; D uncertain. Germline-derived CDR1 and CDR2 are SGHNT and YYREEE (reference sequence). The CDR3 is made up of 14 amino acids. Trimming removed 5 bases at V and 3 bases at J, with 14 bases between.

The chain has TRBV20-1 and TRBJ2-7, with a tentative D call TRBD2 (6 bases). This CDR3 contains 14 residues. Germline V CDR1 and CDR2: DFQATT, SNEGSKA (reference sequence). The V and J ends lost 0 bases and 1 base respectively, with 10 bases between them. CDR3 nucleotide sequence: TGCAGTGCTAGAGATCCGGCGGGGTCCTACGAGCAGTACTTC. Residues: CSARDPAGSYEQYF.

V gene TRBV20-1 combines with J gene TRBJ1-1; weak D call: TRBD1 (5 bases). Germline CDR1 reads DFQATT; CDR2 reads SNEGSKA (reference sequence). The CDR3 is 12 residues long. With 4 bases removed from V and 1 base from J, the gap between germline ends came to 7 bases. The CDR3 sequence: CSATGGNTEAFF. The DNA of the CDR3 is TGCAGTGCTACCGGGGGGAACACTGAAGCTTTCTTT.